This T cell receptor beta chain was recorded in a study of CD8 T cells in ankylosing spondylitis. TCRdb processed the 5' RACE reads anew with MiXCR; each CDR3 protein has one entry. The repertoire has around 330,000 distinct CDR3 sequences, 9.5% to 13% of them found once; the top ten carry roughly 9.2%. This clonotype was seen ten or more times. Germline CDR1 is LNHNV and CDR2 is YYDKDF (reference sequence). Unmatched junction bases numbered 2, after V lost 4 bases and J lost 4 bases. This CDR3 region has 13 residues. Sequencing used blood, either unsorted or a sorted T cell fraction (not recorded which). This clonotype was obtained from a female donor with ankylosing spondylitis or in good health (not recorded which). V gene TRBV15 combines with J gene TRBJ2-5; 8 bases map to TRBD2. The CDR3 DNA reads as TGTGCCACCAGCACTAGCGGGCGAGAGACCCAGTACTTC. Translated, it gives CATSTSGRETQYF. Looking up the rest from reference TRBV15 and TRBJ2-5 gives the full variable domain: DAMVIQNPRYQVTQFGKPVTLSCSQTLNHNVMYWYQQKSSQAPKLLFHYYDKDFNNEADTPDNFQSRRPNTSFCFLDIRSPGLGDTAMYLCATSTSGRETQYFGPGTRLLVL.